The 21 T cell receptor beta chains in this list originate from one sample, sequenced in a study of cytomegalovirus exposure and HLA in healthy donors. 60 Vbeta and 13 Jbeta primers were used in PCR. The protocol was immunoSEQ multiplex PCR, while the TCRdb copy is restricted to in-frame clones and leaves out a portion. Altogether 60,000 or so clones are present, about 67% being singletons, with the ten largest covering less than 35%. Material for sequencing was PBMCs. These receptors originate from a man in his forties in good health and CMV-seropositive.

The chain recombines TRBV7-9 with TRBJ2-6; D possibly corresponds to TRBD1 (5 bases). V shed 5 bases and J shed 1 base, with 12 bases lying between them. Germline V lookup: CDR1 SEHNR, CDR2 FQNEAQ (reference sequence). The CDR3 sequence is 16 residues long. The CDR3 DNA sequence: TGTGCCAGCAGCGCTACAGGAGTTTCTGGGGCCAACGTCCTGACTTTC. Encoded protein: CASSATGVSGANVLTF.

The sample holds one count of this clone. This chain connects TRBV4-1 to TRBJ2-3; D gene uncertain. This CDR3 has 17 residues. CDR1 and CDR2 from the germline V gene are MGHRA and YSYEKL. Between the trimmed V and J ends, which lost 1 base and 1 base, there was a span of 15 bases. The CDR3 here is CASSQAFRQYRTDTQYF. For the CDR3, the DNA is TGCGCCAGCAGCCAAGCTTTCAGGCAGTACCGCACAGATACGCAGTATTTT.

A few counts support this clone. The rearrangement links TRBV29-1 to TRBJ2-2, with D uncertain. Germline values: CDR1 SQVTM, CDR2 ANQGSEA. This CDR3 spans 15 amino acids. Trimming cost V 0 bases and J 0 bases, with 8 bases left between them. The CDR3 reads CSVEDPVANTGELFF. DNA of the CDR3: TGCAGCGTTGAAGACCCCGTAGCGAACACCGGGGAGCTGTTTTTT.

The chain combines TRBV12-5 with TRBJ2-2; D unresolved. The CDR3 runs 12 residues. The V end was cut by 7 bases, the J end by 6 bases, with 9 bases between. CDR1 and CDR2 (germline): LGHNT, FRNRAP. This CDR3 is CASEILSGELFF. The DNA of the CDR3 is TGTGCTAGTGAAATACTCTCCGGGGAGCTGTTTTTT.

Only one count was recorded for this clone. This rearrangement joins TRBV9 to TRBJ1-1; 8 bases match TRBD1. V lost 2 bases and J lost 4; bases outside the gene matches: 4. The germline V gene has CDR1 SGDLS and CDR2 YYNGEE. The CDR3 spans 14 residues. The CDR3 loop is CASSVTGGPTEAFF. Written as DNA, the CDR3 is TGTGCCAGCAGCGTTACAGGGGGACCCACTGAAGCTTTCTTT.

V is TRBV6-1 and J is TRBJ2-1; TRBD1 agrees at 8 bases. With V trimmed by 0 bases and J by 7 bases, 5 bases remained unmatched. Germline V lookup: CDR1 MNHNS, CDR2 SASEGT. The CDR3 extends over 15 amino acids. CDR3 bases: TGTGCCAGCAGTGAAGCGGGCAGGGGGCGAAATGAGCAGTTCTTC. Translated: CASSEAGRGRNEQFF.

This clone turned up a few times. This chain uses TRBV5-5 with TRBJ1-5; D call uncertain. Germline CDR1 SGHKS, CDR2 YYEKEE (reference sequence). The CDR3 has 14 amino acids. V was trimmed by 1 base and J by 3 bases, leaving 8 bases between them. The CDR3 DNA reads TGTGCCAGCAGCTTGATAACAAACAATCAGCCCCAGCATTTT. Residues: CASSLITNNQPQHF.

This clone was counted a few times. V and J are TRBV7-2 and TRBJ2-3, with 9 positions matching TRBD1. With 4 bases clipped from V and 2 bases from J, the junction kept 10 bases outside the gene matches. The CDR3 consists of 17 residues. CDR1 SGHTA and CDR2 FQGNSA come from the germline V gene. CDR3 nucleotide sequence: TGTGCCAGCAGCTCGTCCCAGGGACAGGGTTCCACAGATACGCAGTATTTT. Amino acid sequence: CASSSSQGQGSTDTQYF.

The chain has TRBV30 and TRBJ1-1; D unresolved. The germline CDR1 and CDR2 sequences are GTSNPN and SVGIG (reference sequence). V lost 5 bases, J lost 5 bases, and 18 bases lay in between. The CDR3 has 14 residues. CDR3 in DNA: TGTGCCTGGGTGGGGAGGGCAGAGAAAACTGAAGCTTTCTTT. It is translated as CAWVGRAEKTEAFF.

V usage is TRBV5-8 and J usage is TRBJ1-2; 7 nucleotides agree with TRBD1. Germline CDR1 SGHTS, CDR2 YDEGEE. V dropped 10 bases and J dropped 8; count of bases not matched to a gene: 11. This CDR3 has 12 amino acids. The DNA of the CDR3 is TGTGCCGGCAACAGGGGTATAGAAGGCTACACCTTC. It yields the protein CAGNRGIEGYTF.

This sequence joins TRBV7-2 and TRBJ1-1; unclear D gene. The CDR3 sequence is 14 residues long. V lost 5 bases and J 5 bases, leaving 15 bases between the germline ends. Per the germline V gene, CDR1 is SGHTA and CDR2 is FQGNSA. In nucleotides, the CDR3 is TGTGCCAGCAGCCGAGGCGGGAGCTTTACTGAAGCTTTCTTT. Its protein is CASSRGGSFTEAFF.

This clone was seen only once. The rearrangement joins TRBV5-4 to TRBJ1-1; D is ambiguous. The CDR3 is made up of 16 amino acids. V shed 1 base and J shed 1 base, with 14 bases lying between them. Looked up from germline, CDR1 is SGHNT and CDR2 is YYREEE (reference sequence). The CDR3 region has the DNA TGTGCCAGCAGCTTGAAGGAGCTGAGCACGAACACTGAAGCTTTCTTT. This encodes CASSLKELSTNTEAFF.

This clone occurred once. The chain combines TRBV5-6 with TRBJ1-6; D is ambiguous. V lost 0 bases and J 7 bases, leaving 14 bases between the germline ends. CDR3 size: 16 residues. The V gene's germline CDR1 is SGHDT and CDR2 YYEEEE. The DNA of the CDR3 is TGTGCCAGCAGCTTGGTGGCGGGATCGGGGAATTCACCCCTCCACTTT. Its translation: CASSLVAGSGNSPLHF. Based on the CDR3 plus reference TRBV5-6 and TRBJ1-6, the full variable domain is DAGVTQSPTHLIKTRGQQVTLRCSPKSGHDTVSWYQQALGQGPQFIFQYYEEEERQRGNFPDRFSGHQFPNYSSELNVNALLLGDSALYLCASSLVAGSGNSPLHFGNGTRLTVT.

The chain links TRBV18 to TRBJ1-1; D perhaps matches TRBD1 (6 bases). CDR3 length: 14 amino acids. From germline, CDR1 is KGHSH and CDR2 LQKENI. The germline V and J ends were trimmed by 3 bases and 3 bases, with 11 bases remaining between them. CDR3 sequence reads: CASSPAGVDTEAFF. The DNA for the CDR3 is TGTGCCAGCTCACCGGCAGGGGTAGACACTGAAGCTTTCTTT.

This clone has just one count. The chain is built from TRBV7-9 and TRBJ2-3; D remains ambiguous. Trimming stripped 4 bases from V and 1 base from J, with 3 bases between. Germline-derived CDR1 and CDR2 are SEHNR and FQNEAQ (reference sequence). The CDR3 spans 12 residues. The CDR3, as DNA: TGTGCCAGCAGCTCAGGCACAGATACGCAGTATTTT. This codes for CASSSGTDTQYF. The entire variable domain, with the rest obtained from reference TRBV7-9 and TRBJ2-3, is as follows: DTGVSQNPRHKITKRGQNVTFRCDPISEHNRLYWYRQTLGQGPEFLTYFQNEAQLEKSRLLSDRFSAERPKGSFSTLEIQRTEQGDSAMYLCASSSGTDTQYFGPGTRLTVL.

The CDR3 nucleotides are TGTGCCAGGTCACCAGGGTCCGATGGCTACACCTTC. This sequence encodes CARSPGSDGYTF. The chain employs TRBV2 and TRBJ1-2, with TRBD1 as a possible D gene (5 bases). The CDR3 runs 12 residues. Looked up from germline, CDR1 is SNHLY and CDR2 is FYNNEI. Deletions cut 9 bases from V and 6 bases from J, with 14 bases between. Variable domain in full (rest from reference TRBV2 and TRBJ1-2): EPEVTQTPSHQVTQMGQEVILRCVPISNHLYFYWYRQILGQKVEFLVSFYNNEISEKSEIFDDQFSVERPDGSNFTLKIRSTKLEDSAMYFCARSPGSDGYTFGSGTRLTVV.

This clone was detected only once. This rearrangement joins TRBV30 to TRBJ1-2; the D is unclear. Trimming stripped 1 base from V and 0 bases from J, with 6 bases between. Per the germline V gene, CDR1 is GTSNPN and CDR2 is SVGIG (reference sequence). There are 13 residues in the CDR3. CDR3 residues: CAWSGSTNYGYTF. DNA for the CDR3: TGTGCCTGGAGTGGGTCTACTAACTATGGCTACACCTTC.

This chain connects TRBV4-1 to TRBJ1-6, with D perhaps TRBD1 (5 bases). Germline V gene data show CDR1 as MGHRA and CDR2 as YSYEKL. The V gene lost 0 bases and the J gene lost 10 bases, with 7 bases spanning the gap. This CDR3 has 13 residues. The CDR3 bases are TGCGCCAGCAGCCAAGACAGGGAATCACCCCTCCACTTT. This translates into CASSQDRESPLHF.

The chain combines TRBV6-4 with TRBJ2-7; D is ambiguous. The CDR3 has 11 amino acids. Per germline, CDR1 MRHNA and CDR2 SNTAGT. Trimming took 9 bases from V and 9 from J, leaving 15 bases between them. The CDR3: CASREGTTQYF. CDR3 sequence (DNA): TGTGCCAGTCGCGAAGGAACTACGCAGTACTTC.

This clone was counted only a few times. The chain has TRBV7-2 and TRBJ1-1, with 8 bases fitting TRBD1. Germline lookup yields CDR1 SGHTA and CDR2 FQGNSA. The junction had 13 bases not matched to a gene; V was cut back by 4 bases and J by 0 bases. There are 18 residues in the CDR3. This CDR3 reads CASSSRQGSPTMNTEAFF. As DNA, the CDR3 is TGTGCCAGCAGCTCACGACAGGGGTCCCCTACGATGAACACTGAAGCTTTCTTT. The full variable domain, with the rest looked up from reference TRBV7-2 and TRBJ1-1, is GAGVSQSPSNKVTEKGKDVELRCDPISGHTALYWYRQSLGQGLEFLIYFQGNSAPDKSGLPSDRFSAERTGGSVSTLTIQRTQQEDSAVYLCASSSRQGSPTMNTEAFFGQGTRLTVV.

This CDR3 reads CASNPTSGYGYTF. In DNA, the CDR3 is TGTGCCAGCAACCCAACCTCGGGCTATGGCTACACCTTC. V gene TRBV2 combines with J gene TRBJ1-2; D is uncertain. Germline CDR1 SNHLY, CDR2 FYNNEI. CDR3 length: 13 amino acids. V lost 7 bases, J lost 4 bases, and 13 bases lay in between.